This entry describes one T cell receptor (beta chain). These data are taken from a study of blood T cell repertoires in COVID-19. Study-level background: The United States, Italy and Spain were the sources of the acute and convalescent COVID-19 samples.

Trimming took 3 bases from V and 0 from J; bases not matched to a gene: 5. This CDR3 contains 16 residues. Germline lookup yields CDR1 SGHTA and CDR2 FQGNSA. Per the original data handling: Amplifying reference gene primers gave estimates of nucleated cell counts. Some clones are missing from TCRdb's copy, which holds only in-frame ones; the method was immunoSEQ multiplex PCR. The V and J calls and clone size are taken from that table; D and trimming were inferred from the DNA. The profile shows roughly 200,000 clones, 84% of them singletons. This TCR derives from a woman at least 80 years old with active or convalescent COVID-19. The chain couples TRBV7-2 to TRBJ2-1; 7 positions match TRBD2. Sequenced input: peripheral blood. Written as DNA, the CDR3 is TGTGCCAGCAGCTTGTGGGGCGGGGGCTCCTACAATGAGCAGTTCTTC. The encoded protein is CASSLWGGGSYNEQFF.